This TCR beta chain emerged from a study of early T cells in non-severe SARS-CoV-2 infection. The V end lost 6 bases, the J end lost 3 bases, and 12 bases lay between the germline ends. The germline gives CDR1 SQVTM, CDR2 ANQGSEA. The CDR3 sequence is 13 residues long. TCRdb itself ran the 5' RACE reads through MiXCR, one entry per CDR3 protein. The sample has 40,000 to 60,000 distinct CDR3 sequences; approximately 5.7% are singletons. The sample holds a few counts of this clonotype. The sample in question was whole blood, obtained at baseline. The source is an adult who was a healthcare worker with PCR-confirmed SARS-CoV-2 infection or an uninfected control (not recorded which). The chain has TRBV29-1 and TRBJ1-5; a possible D gene is TRBD1 (5 bases). The CDR3 bases are TGCAGCGTCGCTGACAGTTTCAATCAGCCCCAGCATTTT. Translation gives CSVADSFNQPQHF.